These 21 T cell receptor beta chains were all obtained from the same sample, sequenced in a study of T-cell memory formation after mild COVID-19. From the 5' RACE reads, TCRdb called clonotypes with MiXCR, one entry per CDR3 protein. The table shows approximately 30,000 distinct CDR3 sequences, with roughly 16% occurring only once. Sequences were obtained from PBMCs or a T cell subset sorted from them (not recorded which). These receptor sequences come from an adult who had mild COVID-19 (a few samples of this study predate the infection). Cell type and time point are not known.

This clonotype was seen repeatedly, ten times or more. The chain is built from TRBV3-1 and TRBJ1-3; 7 bases are shared with TRBD1. This CDR3 is 16 amino acids long. Germline trimming cut 6 bases from V and 2 bases from J; bases unmatched to any gene: 10. From germline, CDR1 is LGHDT and CDR2 YNNKEL (reference sequence). For the CDR3, the DNA is TGTGCCAGCAGTACTACCCACAGGGGAGCTGGAAACACCATATATTTT. The encoded protein is CASSTTHRGAGNTIYF.

CDR3 sequence: CASSWDRRNGYTF. CDR3 bases: TGTGCCAGCAGCTGGGACAGGCGGAATGGCTACACCTTC. The chain carries TRBV7-2 and TRBJ1-2, with 8 bases aligning to TRBD1. Losses at the gene ends were 4 bases for V and 6 bases for J; bases not matched to a gene: 4. This CDR3 has 13 amino acids. Germline assignment: CDR1 SGHTA and CDR2 FQGNSA.

This clonotype is medium-sized within its sample. V gene TRBV12-3 or TRBV12-4 combines with J gene TRBJ2-2, with D unresolved. The CDR3 consists of 15 residues. V gave up 8 bases and J gave up 1 base, with 14 bases separating them. CDR3 bases: TGTGCCAGCTCGATGGCGGTCAGGAACACCGGGGAGCTGTTTTTT. Protein sequence: CASSMAVRNTGELFF.

Ten or more counts support this clonotype. This chain joins TRBV12-3 or TRBV12-4 and TRBJ1-4, with D perhaps matching TRBD1 (6 bases). This CDR3 contains 15 residues. V shed 3 bases and J shed 10 bases, with 18 bases lying between them. The CDR3 nucleotides are TGTGCCAGCAGTTTTGGGGGCAGGGACCCCGGAAAACTGTTTTTT. Its protein product is CASSFGGRDPGKLFF.

The CDR3 region is CASSSGQVNTEAFF. CDR3 nucleotides: TGCGCCAGCAGCTCTGGACAGGTTAACACTGAAGCTTTCTTT. The chain carries TRBV5-1 and TRBJ1-1; 7 positions match TRBD1. The CDR3 runs 14 residues. V lost 3 bases to trimming and J lost 2 bases; unmatched junction nucleotides: 4. The germline CDR1 and CDR2 sequences are SGHRS and YFSETQ.

The chain is built from TRBV6-5 and TRBJ1-4; unclear D gene. The CDR3 totals 16 residues. Germline CDR1 MNHEY, CDR2 SVGAGI. The V end lost 4 bases, the J end lost 8 bases, and 20 bases lay between the germline ends. The CDR3 here is CASSFPRLWPREKLFF. The CDR3 nucleotides are TGTGCCAGCAGTTTCCCACGTTTGTGGCCTAGGGAAAAACTGTTTTTT.

This clonotype has a count of ten or more. This chain connects TRBV5-1 to TRBJ2-7; 9 bases agree with TRBD2. The CDR3 runs 15 residues. CDR1 and CDR2 from the germline V gene are SGHRS and YFSETQ. V trimming: 0 bases; J trimming: 6 bases; junction bases outside the gene matches: 7. In nucleotides, the CDR3 is TGCGCCAGCAGCTTGGAGCGCGGGGGGGCCGGCGAGCAGTACTTC. Translated, it gives CASSLERGGAGEQYF.

V gene TRBV2 combines with J gene TRBJ2-1; D is unresolved. This CDR3 is 13 amino acids long. CDR1 is SNHLY and CDR2 is FYNNEI in the germline V gene. Deletions cut 3 bases from V and 5 bases from J, with 8 bases between. CDR3 coding DNA: TGTGCCAGCAGTGAGCAGGCCCACAATGAGCAGTTCTTC. Translating gives CASSEQAHNEQFF.

The chain employs TRBV24-1 and TRBJ1-2; 7 nucleotides align to TRBD1. This CDR3 contains 12 residues. The germline V gene encodes CDR1 KGHDR and CDR2 SFDVKD. V shed 9 bases and J 2 bases; nucleotides not matched to a gene: 2. In DNA form, the CDR3 reads TGTGCCACCTCAGGGGGGAACTATGGCTACACCTTC. This encodes CATSGGNYGYTF.

This clonotype was found many times. The CDR3 spells CASSLGRGGSEAFF. Here the CDR3 DNA reads TGTGCCAGCAGCTTAGGCAGGGGGGGCTCTGAAGCTTTCTTT. The chain has TRBV7-2 and TRBJ1-1; the match to TRBD1 covers 7 bases. This CDR3 comprises 14 residues. Germline V lookup: CDR1 SGHTA, CDR2 FQGNSA. V trimming: 1 base; J trimming: 6 bases; junction bases outside the gene matches: 5.

This clonotype has a count of ten or more. This chain uses TRBV7-2 with TRBJ2-7; a possible D gene is TRBD1 (5 bases). CDR1 SGHTA and CDR2 FQGNSA come from the germline V gene. Trimming removed 2 bases from V and 7 bases from J, with 9 bases in between. There are 12 residues in the CDR3. The CDR3 bases are TGTGCCAGCAGCTTAAAGGGGTGGGAGCAGTACTTC. As protein: CASSLKGWEQYF.

Many counts were recorded for this clonotype. The chain joins TRBV19 to TRBJ1-2; no firm D call. Germline-derived CDR1 and CDR2 are LNHDA and SQIVND (reference sequence). V lost 6 bases and J 0 bases, leaving 11 bases between the germline ends. The CDR3 runs 14 residues. In DNA form, the CDR3 reads TGTGCCAGTAGGCATTCGGGCTCTAACTATGGCTACACCTTC. Translating it yields CASRHSGSNYGYTF.

This clonotype was recorded many times. V is TRBV5-1 and J is TRBJ2-6; D uncertain. The length of the CDR3 is 14 residues. V lost 4 bases and J 4 bases, leaving 9 bases between the germline ends. CDR1 SGHRS and CDR2 YFSETQ come from the germline V gene. The DNA of the CDR3 is TGCGCCAGCAGCATTTTTTTCGGGGCCAACGTCCTGACTTTC. Its translation is CASSIFFGANVLTF. Variable domain in full (rest from reference TRBV5-1 and TRBJ2-6): KAGVTQTPRYLIKTRGQQVTLSCSPISGHRSVSWYQQTPGQGLQFLFEYFSETQRNKGNFPGRFSGRQFSNSRSEMNVSTLELGDSALYLCASSIFFGANVLTFGAGSRLTVL.

This clonotype was seen many times. CDR3 region: CASSLTGDYGYTF. In nucleotides, the CDR3 is TGCGCCAGCAGCTTAACAGGGGACTATGGCTACACCTTC. The chain uses TRBV5-1 and TRBJ1-2, with 7 bases that match TRBD1. V gave up 2 bases and J gave up 3 bases; unmatched junction bases: 1. Germline V lookup: CDR1 SGHRS, CDR2 YFSETQ. CDR3 length: 13 amino acids.

In its sample, this clonotype was seen a few times. The chain recombines TRBV5-1 with TRBJ2-1, with 14 bases lining up with TRBD2. Germline CDR1 SGHRS, CDR2 YFSETQ. There are 15 residues in the CDR3. Losses at the gene ends were 7 bases for V and 9 bases for J; bases not matched to a gene: 9. CDR3 loop: CASSSTGTSGSEQFF. CDR3 sequence (DNA): TGCGCCAGCTCGTCAACCGGGACTAGCGGGAGTGAGCAGTTCTTC.

This clonotype was detected once. This chain links TRBV5-1 with TRBJ1-1, with a weak D call TRBD1 (5 bases). With 0 bases removed from V and 6 bases from J, the gap between germline ends came to 12 bases. The CDR3 is made up of 14 amino acids. Germline V gives CDR1 SGHRS, CDR2 YFSETQ. CDR3 in DNA: TGCGCCAGCAGCTTGGCCGGGGGGACGGCTGAAGCTTTCTTT. This gives the protein CASSLAGGTAEAFF.

This clonotype was picked up many times. The CDR3 sequence is CASSLDREAFF. CDR3 bases: TGCGCCAGCAGCTTGGACCGGGAAGCTTTCTTT. The chain couples TRBV5-1 to TRBJ1-1; no clear D gene. CDR3 size: 11 residues. V was clipped by 0 bases and J by 8 bases, with 5 bases between them. Germline CDR1 and CDR2: SGHRS and YFSETQ.

The V call is TRBV5-6, the J call TRBJ1-1; a possible D gene is TRBD1 (5 bases). The CDR3 is 16 residues long. V was shortened by 4 bases and J by 1 base, with 17 bases between the two germline ends. The germline CDR1 and CDR2 sequences are SGHDT and YYEEEE. The CDR3 nucleotides are TGTGCCAGCAGCCCTGGGGGAGGCGTCCCGAACACTGAAGCTTTCTTT. Protein sequence: CASSPGGGVPNTEAFF.

The chain links TRBV11-2 to TRBJ2-2, with D hard to call. Deletions cut 5 bases from V and 1 base from J, with 8 bases between. The CDR3 runs to 14 residues. Germline CDR1 SGHAT, CDR2 FQNNGV. The CDR3 reads CASSMTRNTGELFF. The DNA for the CDR3 is TGTGCCAGCAGCATGACAAGGAACACCGGGGAGCTGTTTTTT.

The chain employs TRBV7-9 and TRBJ1-2; TRBD1 matches 12 bases. The germline CDR1 and CDR2 sequences are SEHNR and FQNEAQ (reference sequence). J was trimmed by 7 bases and V by 4 bases; bases with no gene match: 13. The CDR3 contains 17 residues. Here the CDR3 DNA reads TGTGCCAGCAGCTCTAGCAGAGGGACAGGGGGCTTATCTGGCTACACCTTC. Amino acid sequence: CASSSSRGTGGLSGYTF. Looking up the rest from reference TRBV7-9 and TRBJ1-2 gives the full variable domain: DTGVSQNPRHKITKRGQNVTFRCDPISEHNRLYWYRQTLGQGPEFLTYFQNEAQLEKSRLLSDRFSAERPKGSFSTLEIQRTEQGDSAMYLCASSSSRGTGGLSGYTFGSGTRLTVV.

This clonotype was detected ten times or more. The chain couples TRBV20-1 to TRBJ1-6; TRBD1 matches at 9 bases. Germline values: CDR1 DFQATT, CDR2 SNEGSKA (reference sequence). The CDR3 runs 14 residues. J was trimmed by 7 bases and V by 3 bases; bases with no gene match: 4. CDR3 amino acids: CSASQGTGNSPLHF. CDR3 nucleotides: TGCAGTGCTAGCCAAGGGACAGGGAATTCACCCCTCCACTTT.